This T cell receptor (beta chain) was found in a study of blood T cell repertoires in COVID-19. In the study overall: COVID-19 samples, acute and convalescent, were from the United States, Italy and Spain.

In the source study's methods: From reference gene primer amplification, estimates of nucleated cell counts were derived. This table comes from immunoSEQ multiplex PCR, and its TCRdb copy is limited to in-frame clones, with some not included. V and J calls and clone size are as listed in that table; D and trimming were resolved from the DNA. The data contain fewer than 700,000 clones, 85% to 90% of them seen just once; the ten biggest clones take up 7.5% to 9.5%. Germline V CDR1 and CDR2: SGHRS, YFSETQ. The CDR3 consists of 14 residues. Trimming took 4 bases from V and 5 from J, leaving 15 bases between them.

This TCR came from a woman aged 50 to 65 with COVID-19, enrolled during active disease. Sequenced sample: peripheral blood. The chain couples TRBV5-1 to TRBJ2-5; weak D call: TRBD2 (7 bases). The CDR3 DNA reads TGCGCCAGCAGCCAACAGGGAGGGGTGGAGACCCAGTACTTC. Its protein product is CASSQQGGVETQYF.